This entry lists 26 T cell receptor beta chains sequenced from one sample in a study of OX40 agonist ivuxolimab in advanced cancers. Measured with immunoSEQ multiplex PCR; TCRdb has only the in-frame clones, and not every one. The sample holds some 100,000 clones, over 75% seen once. The sequencing here drew on CD4+ or CD8+ T cells sorted from blood, taken in a trial of the OX40 agonist ivuxolimab. These receptors came from an adult with an advanced solid tumor such as melanoma, head and neck, liver or kidney cancer.

V and J are TRBV9 and TRBJ2-1; D unresolved. V lost 0 bases and J 0 bases, leaving 10 bases between the germline ends. CDR3 length: 16 residues. Looked up from germline, CDR1 is SGDLS and CDR2 is YYNGEE. This chain's CDR3 is CASSVGQRSSYNEQFF. CDR3 in DNA: TGTGCCAGCAGCGTAGGGCAGAGGAGCTCCTACAATGAGCAGTTCTTC.

This chain connects TRBV10-3 to TRBJ1-1, with TRBD1 as a possible D gene (5 bases). Germline CDR1 reads ENHRY; CDR2 reads SYGVKD. Trimming stripped 9 bases from V and 4 bases from J, with 12 bases between. The length of the CDR3 is 12 residues. CDR3 sequence (DNA): TGTGCCATTGCAGCTGGGGGCACTGAAGCTTTCTTT. This gives the protein CAIAAGGTEAFF.

The CDR3 reads CASSVVGSSYNEQFF. DNA for the CDR3: TGTGCCAGTAGTGTGGTCGGAAGCTCCTACAATGAGCAGTTCTTC. The gene calls are TRBV19 and TRBJ2-1; D is unresolved. V lost 5 bases and J lost 0, with 11 bases in between. The CDR3 has 15 amino acids. Germline CDR1 reads LNHDA; CDR2 reads SQIVND (reference sequence).

This clone was seen just once. This chain joins TRBV28 and TRBJ2-7, with 8 bases identical to TRBD2. The ends lost 5 bases at V and 2 bases at J; junction bases unmatched: 8. Germline loops: CDR1 MDHEN, CDR2 SYDVKM. The CDR3 is 15 amino acids. CDR3 sequence (DNA): TGTGCCAGCAGTACCGAGCGGGAGAGACCCTACGAGCAGTACTTC. Protein sequence: CASSTERERPYEQYF.

For the CDR3, the DNA is TGTGCCAGCAGCTCCGGACGACTAGCGGGAGCAGATACGCAGTATTTT. Its protein is CASSSGRLAGADTQYF. The J gene is TRBJ2-3, the V gene TRBV7-2, with TRBD2 matching 12 bases. The germline gives CDR1 SGHTA, CDR2 FQGNSA. With V trimmed by 4 bases and J by 4 bases, 6 bases remained unmatched. The CDR3 totals 16 residues.

This clone appeared once. Sequence at one end of the junction differs from germline and may be a read error. V and J are TRBV28 and TRBJ1-2; D gene ambiguous. This CDR3 comprises 13 residues. Germline V gene lookup returns CDR1 MDHEN and CDR2 SYDVKM. CDR3 sequence: CASRPDWERALEF. CDR3 in DNA: TGTGCCAGCAGGCCTGATTGGGAACGGGCCTTAGAATTC.

This chain links TRBV7-3 with TRBJ2-7; the match to TRBD1 covers 7 bases. Trimming took 4 bases from V and 2 from J; bases not matched to a gene: 11. CDR3 length: 16 residues. Germline V lookup: CDR1 SGHTA, CDR2 FQGTGA. In nucleotides, the CDR3 is TGTGCCAGCAGCTCCGGGACGGGACAGCCTCCCTACGAGCAGTACTTC. Translation: CASSSGTGQPPYEQYF.

The CDR3 region is CASSLGLAGAETQYF. Written as DNA, the CDR3 is TGTGCCAGCAGTTTAGGACTAGCGGGAGCAGAGACCCAGTACTTC. The J gene is TRBJ2-5, the V gene TRBV28, with 13 bases aligning to TRBD2. V trimming: 2 bases; J trimming: 4 bases; junction bases outside the gene matches: 1. Germline values: CDR1 MDHEN, CDR2 SYDVKM. This CDR3 has 15 residues.

This chain connects TRBV28 to TRBJ2-5; 9 nucleotides match TRBD2. The CDR3 is 14 residues long. The V gene's germline CDR1 is MDHEN and CDR2 SYDVKM. Losses at the gene ends were 6 bases for V and 4 bases for J; bases not matched to a gene: 6. This CDR3 reads CASSPPSGIETQYF. CDR3 DNA sequence: TGTGCCAGCAGCCCACCTAGCGGGATAGAGACCCAGTACTTC. Looking up the rest from reference TRBV28 and TRBJ2-5 gives the full variable domain: DVKVTQSSRYLVKRTGEKVFLECVQDMDHENMFWYRQDPGLGLRLIYFSYDVKMKEKGDIPEGYSVSREKKERFSLILESASTNQTSMYLCASSPPSGIETQYFGPGTRLLVL.

The chain couples TRBV7-9 to TRBJ2-3; D tentatively fits TRBD1 or TRBD2 (5 bases each). Germline-derived CDR1 and CDR2 are SEHNR and FQNEAQ (reference sequence). Trimming cost V 11 bases and J 2 bases, with 14 bases left between them. The CDR3 has 13 amino acids. The chain's CDR3 is CAEGQGDTDTQYF. CDR3 DNA sequence: TGTGCCGAGGGTCAGGGAGACACAGATACGCAGTATTTT.

This clone appeared a single time. This chain connects TRBV7-2 to TRBJ2-2; 7 bases are shared with TRBD1. J lost 0 bases, V lost 1 base, and 2 bases had no gene match. The length of the CDR3 is 16 residues. Germline V CDR1 and CDR2: SGHTA, FQGNSA. The CDR3 sequence is CASSLVGGPNTGELFF. CDR3 coding DNA: TGTGCCAGCAGCTTAGTAGGGGGCCCGAACACCGGGGAGCTGTTTTTT.

This chain uses TRBV5-1 with TRBJ2-3; 11 bases are a match to TRBD2. This CDR3 has 16 residues. Germline V gene sequence: CDR1 SGHRS, CDR2 YFSETQ. V lost 4 bases and J lost 0; bases outside the gene matches: 4. The CDR3: CASSPLAGGSTDTQYF. The CDR3 coding sequence is TGCGCCAGCAGCCCTCTAGCGGGAGGTAGCACAGATACGCAGTATTTT.

The chain carries TRBV5-1 and TRBJ2-5, with D possibly TRBD2 on 5 matching bases. V was cut by 3 bases and J by 5 bases, with 11 bases left in between. Germline CDR1 SGHRS, CDR2 YFSETQ. CDR3 length equals 13 residues. The CDR3, as DNA: TGCGCCAGCAGCTGGCTGTCGGGGGAGACCCAGTACTTC. Protein sequence: CASSWLSGETQYF.

V usage is TRBV20-1 and J usage is TRBJ2-1; D possibly corresponds to TRBD2 (7 bases). CDR1 DFQATT and CDR2 SNEGSKA come from the germline V gene (reference sequence). The germline V and J ends were trimmed by 6 bases and 7 bases, with 10 bases remaining between them. The CDR3 runs to 11 residues. CDR3 nucleotide sequence: TGCAGTGCAAAGGGGGGGAATGAGCAGTTCTTC. Amino acids: CSAKGGNEQFF.

This chain links TRBV2 with TRBJ1-5; 7 positions match TRBD1. V was clipped by 8 bases and J by 4 bases; unmatched bases: 14. Germline V gene sequence: CDR1 SNHLY, CDR2 FYNNEI. The length of the CDR3 is 16 residues. The CDR3 protein is CASLPEGATRNQPQHF. The CDR3 nucleotides are TGTGCCAGCCTCCCGGAGGGGGCGACGAGGAATCAGCCCCAGCATTTT.

V usage is TRBV28 and J usage is TRBJ2-7, with D perhaps being TRBD1 or TRBD2 (6 bases each). This CDR3 is built from 15 residues. Trimming removed 1 base at V and 0 bases at J, with 10 bases between. Germline V gene data show CDR1 as MDHEN and CDR2 as SYDVKM. The CDR3 protein is CASSLFGGPSYEQYF. DNA of the CDR3: TGTGCCAGCAGTTTATTTGGGGGGCCCTCCTACGAGCAGTACTTC. Variable domain in full (rest from reference TRBV28 and TRBJ2-7): DVKVTQSSRYLVKRTGEKVFLECVQDMDHENMFWYRQDPGLGLRLIYFSYDVKMKEKGDIPEGYSVSREKKERFSLILESASTNQTSMYLCASSLFGGPSYEQYFGPGTRLTVT.

The chain employs TRBV29-1 and TRBJ2-1; no firm D call. Germline V gene sequence: CDR1 SQVTM, CDR2 ANQGSEA. The V and J ends lost 0 bases and 8 bases respectively, with 8 bases between them. CDR3 length: 12 residues. The DNA of the CDR3 is TGCAGCGTTGAAGATCCCGGCTATGAGCAGTTCTTC. Translation gives CSVEDPGYEQFF.

This rearrangement joins TRBV10-3 to TRBJ2-7; 8 nucleotides line up with TRBD1. Germline-derived CDR1 and CDR2 are ENHRY and SYGVKD. This CDR3 region has 15 residues. The junction had 10 bases not matched to a gene; V was cut back by 6 bases and J by 3 bases. CDR3 DNA sequence: TGTGCCATCAGCCTCTCAGGGGGCGAGGACTACGAGCAGTACTTC. Amino acid sequence: CAISLSGGEDYEQYF.

V and J are TRBV19 and TRBJ1-5, with TRBD1 matching over 8 bases. V shed 5 bases, J shed 11 bases, and the junction held 14 bases outside the gene matches. CDR1 and CDR2 (germline): LNHDA, SQIVND (reference sequence). The CDR3 has 15 residues. Here the CDR3 DNA reads TGTGCCAGTAGTCCCGACGGTCAGGGGGCGCAAGCCCAGCATTTT. Amino acids: CASSPDGQGAQAQHF.

The chain is built from TRBV5-4 and TRBJ2-1, with 7 bases aligning to TRBD2. V lost 0 bases and J lost 3; bases outside the gene matches: 3. Germline V lookup: CDR1 SGHNT, CDR2 YYREEE (reference sequence). The CDR3 spans 15 residues. As DNA, the CDR3 is TGTGCCAGCAGCTTGGGGGACTACCTCTACAATGAGCAGTTCTTC. It is translated as CASSLGDYLYNEQFF.

V usage is TRBV5-6 and J usage is TRBJ1-5, with a tentative D call TRBD1 (5 bases). Trimming removed 4 bases at V and 9 bases at J, with 14 bases between. This CDR3 has 13 amino acids. Per the germline V gene, CDR1 is SGHDT and CDR2 is YYEEEE. The CDR3 coding sequence is TGTGCCAGCAGCCCTGTCGCCGGGGGGCCCCAGCATTTT. Translation gives CASSPVAGGPQHF. The full variable domain, with the rest looked up from reference TRBV5-6 and TRBJ1-5, is DAGVTQSPTHLIKTRGQQVTLRCSPKSGHDTVSWYQQALGQGPQFIFQYYEEEERQRGNFPDRFSGHQFPNYSSELNVNALLLGDSALYLCASSPVAGGPQHFGDGTRLSIL.

The chain recombines TRBV19 with TRBJ2-7; 7 nucleotides agree with TRBD1. After removal of 5 bases from V and 5 bases from J, the junction contained 12 bases not matched to a gene. Germline assignment: CDR1 LNHDA and CDR2 SQIVND (reference sequence). This CDR3 comprises 15 residues. CDR3 region: CASSPGTGVRHEQYF. CDR3 DNA sequence: TGTGCCAGTAGTCCTGGTACAGGGGTGAGGCACGAGCAGTACTTC.

The chain carries TRBV28 and TRBJ2-1; D gene ambiguous. Germline CDR1 MDHEN, CDR2 SYDVKM. This CDR3 is 14 amino acids long. The germline V and J ends were trimmed by 6 bases and 4 bases, with 13 bases remaining between them. Here the CDR3 reads CASSSGPTYNEQFF. The DNA for the CDR3 is TGTGCCAGCAGCTCCGGGCCAACTTACAATGAGCAGTTCTTC.

The J gene is TRBJ2-2, the V gene TRBV6-5, with D possibly called TRBD1 or TRBD2 (6 bases each). The CDR3 spans 15 residues. V was pared by 8 bases and J by 1 base, with 14 bases between. Germline CDR1 and CDR2: MNHEY and SVGAGI. The chain's CDR3 is CASSGAGLNTGELFF. CDR3 nucleotide sequence: TGTGCCAGCTCGGGGGCGGGACTGAACACCGGGGAGCTGTTTTTT.

The chain links TRBV7-3 to TRBJ2-1; maybe TRBD1 (6 bases). The CDR3 is made up of 13 amino acids. Trimming took 5 bases from V and 12 from J, leaving 17 bases between them. CDR1 is SGHTA and CDR2 is FQGTGA in the germline V gene. CDR3 residues: CASSPRDKRGQFF. Written as DNA, the CDR3 is TGTGCCAGCAGCCCCCGGGACAAAAGGGGGCAGTTCTTC.

The genes are TRBV5-6 and TRBJ2-7; 7 bases are shared with TRBD1. Germline loops: CDR1 SGHDT, CDR2 YYEEEE. Losses at the gene ends were 4 bases for V and 9 bases for J; bases not matched to a gene: 16. This CDR3 is built from 15 residues. CDR3 DNA sequence: TGTGCCAGCAGCGCCGGACAGGTCGCCTTTCTCGGGCAGTACTTC. It specifies CASSAGQVAFLGQYF.